This is a list of T cell receptor beta chains from one sample in a study of blood T cell repertoires in COVID-19. Profiling relied on immunoSEQ multiplex PCR, and the TCRdb table lists in-frame clones only, not all of them. The sample lists nearly 35,000 clones, 60% to 80% occurring once. Source material: peripheral blood. All receptors derive from a woman aged 55 to 70 with acute or convalescent COVID-19. The CDR3 runs from the conserved cysteine through the conserved F or W. D genes are given only for firm matches. Clone size appears in some rows only: once, few, many, or a class for an expanded clone.

j_gene	d_gene	v_gene	abundance	CDR3nt	CDR3aa
TRBJ1-5	TRBD1	TRBV27	once	TGTGCCAGCAGCCCGGACAGGGATCATCAGCCCCAGCATTTT	CASSPDRDHQPQHF
TRBJ1-1	.	TRBV28	few	TGTGCCAGCACTTCCTCCGGGTTCGAAGCTGAAGCTTTCTTT	CASTSSGFEAEAFF
TRBJ1-1	TRBD1	TRBV18	.	TGTGCCAGCTCACCCCCTACGACAGGGACTAACACTGAAGCTTTCTTT	CASSPPTTGTNTEAFF
TRBJ2-6	TRBD2	TRBV18	.	TGTGCCAGCTCACCTCCGGGACTAGCGGGGGGAAGCTCTGGGGCCAACGTCCTGACTTTC	CASSPPGLAGGSSGANVLTF
TRBJ1-2	.	TRBV7-2	once	TGTGCCAGCAGCCCCCGGGGAGGGGGGCCCTATGGCTACACCTTC	CASSPRGGGPYGYTF
TRBJ2-1	TRBD2	TRBV5-5	.	TGTGCCAGCAGCCTCAGCGGGGGGGCGGCGAGTGAGCAGTTCTTC	CASSLSGGAASEQFF
TRBJ1-2	TRBD1	TRBV9	.	TGTGCCAGCAGCGACCAGACAGGGACATCCTATGGCTACACCTTC	CASSDQTGTSYGYTF
TRBJ2-7	.	TRBV6-1	.	TGTGCCAGCAGTGACCCTCCCTACGAGCAGTACTTC	CASSDPPYEQYF
TRBJ1-4	TRBD1	TRBV6-6	.	TGTGCCAGCACCCCAAGGGGACAGTTGACTAATGAAAAACTGTTTTTT	CASTPRGQLTNEKLFF
TRBJ2-1	TRBD1	TRBV4-2	.	TGTGCCAGCAGCCAAGGGACAGGGGGCGGATTGGGTGAGCAGTTCTTC	CASSQGTGGGLGEQFF
TRBJ1-3	.	TRBV5-5	.	TGTGCCAGCAGCTTGGACCCGAGCACTGGAAACACCATATATTTT	CASSLDPSTGNTIYF
TRBJ1-6	TRBD1	TRBV28	few	TGTGCCAGCAGTTTACAAGGACAGGGCAGCTCACCCCTCCACTTT	CASSLQGQGSSPLHF
TRBJ2-3	TRBD2	TRBV6-4	.	TGTGCCAGCAGTGACAGGCTAGCGGGGGGCCCAGATACGCAGTATTTT	CASSDRLAGGPDTQYF
TRBJ1-3	.	TRBV6-5	.	TGTGCCAGCAGACCCGACAGAGCCTCTGGAAACACCATATATTTT	CASRPDRASGNTIYF
TRBJ2-2	TRBD2	TRBV6-6	once	TGTGCCAGCAGTTACCCCGGGAGGTCCTTGGGGGAGCTGTTTTTT	CASSYPGRSLGELFF
TRBJ1-4	.	TRBV14	.	TGTGCCAGCAGCCAATTAACGGGGTATGGGATTCGGACTAATGAAAAACTGTTTTTT	CASSQLTGYGIRTNEKLFF
TRBJ2-7	.	TRBV5-4	.	TGTGCCAGCAGCTTGGCCGGGGTAGCCTACGAGCAGTACTTC	CASSLAGVAYEQYF
TRBJ2-7	.	TRBV5-6	.	TGTGCCAGCAGCTTGGATCCAGTCTACGAGCAGTACTTC	CASSLDPVYEQYF
TRBJ2-1	TRBD2	TRBV2	.	TGTGCCAGCAGTGACCTAGCGGGGGGGGCCCTATACAATGAGCAGTTCTTC	CASSDLAGGALYNEQFF
TRBJ2-5	TRBD2	TRBV7-9	.	TGTGCCAGCAGCTCGCGGGGGGCCGGCGAGACCCAGTACTTC	CASSSRGAGETQYF
TRBJ2-3	TRBD1	TRBV5-1	.	TGCGCCAGCGACGGGGGACAGGAGTCAGATACGCAGTATTTT	CASDGGQESDTQYF
TRBJ2-1	.	TRBV19	.	TGTGCCAGTCGGGACTCCTCCTACAATGAGCAGTTCTTC	CASRDSSYNEQFF
TRBJ2-5	TRBD1	TRBV9	.	TGTGCCAGCAGCGCCGAGGACAGGGTGTTCCTAGAGACCCAGTACTTC	CASSAEDRVFLETQYF
TRBJ2-1	.	TRBV21-1	.	TGTGCCAGCAGCGTGCCCAGGACTAGCGGGGGGGAATGTGAGCAGTTCTTC	CASSVPRTSGGECEQFF
TRBJ1-1	.	TRBV15	.	TGTGCCACCAGCACCGCAGACGCGGGCACTGAAGCTTTCTTT	CATSTADAGTEAFF
TRBJ1-4	TRBD1	TRBV19	.	TGTGCCAGTACCTCACAGGGGGGCGCTAATGAAAAACTGTTTTTT	CASTSQGGANEKLFF
TRBJ2-5	.	TRBV12-3/TRBV12-4	.	TGTGCCAGCAGTTTAAGGGGGCAAGAGACCCAGTACTTC	CASSLRGQETQYF
TRBJ2-5	.	TRBV3-1/TRBV3-2	.	TGTGCCAGCAGCCCAGGGGAATTAGAGACCCAGTACTTC	CASSPGELETQYF
TRBJ1-4	.	TRBV3-1/TRBV3-2	.	TGTGCCAGCAGCCTTAGCGGCCCAGGGAGTGAAAAACTGTTTTTT	CASSLSGPGSEKLFF
TRBJ2-2	.	TRBV7-3	.	TGTGCCAGCAGCGACGACAGGAACACCGGGGAGCTGTTTTTT	CASSDDRNTGELFF
TRBJ1-5	TRBD1	TRBV5-1	.	TGCGCCAGCAGCCCACAGGGGGGCAAGGGTCAGCCCCAGCATTTT	CASSPQGGKGQPQHF
TRBJ2-1	TRBD2	TRBV6-4	.	TGTGCCAGCAGTGACTCGGGGAGGGAGGATAGTGGTGAGCAGTTCTTC	CASSDSGREDSGEQFF
TRBJ1-4	.	TRBV2	.	TGTGCCACCAGCGAGGAAAAACTGTTTTTT	CATSEEKLFF
TRBJ2-7	.	TRBV27	.	TGTGCCAGCAGTGTAACGTATCCCCACTTAGAGCAGTACTTC	CASSVTYPHLEQYF
TRBJ2-7	.	TRBV11-2	.	TGTGCCAGCAGCTTTCAGGGAGGGGGTCCCTACGAGCAGTACTTC	CASSFQGGGPYEQYF
TRBJ2-7	.	TRBV9	.	TGTGCCAGCAGCGTATCCTACCCGCTACCCTACGAGCAGTACTTC	CASSVSYPLPYEQYF
TRBJ1-2	.	TRBV5-5	.	TGTGCCAGCAGTGGGGCCCACTATGGCTACACCTTC	CASSGAHYGYTF
TRBJ1-5	.	TRBV19	.	TGTGCCAGTACCTTTACCAGTGGGCACGATCAGCCCCAGCATTTT	CASTFTSGHDQPQHF
TRBJ1-1	TRBD1	TRBV6-5	.	TGTGCCAGCAGTTTGTGGCAGGGGGGTTCCACTGAAGCTTTCTTT	CASSLWQGGSTEAFF
TRBJ1-5	TRBD1	TRBV19	.	TGTGCCAGTAGTATCCCCAGGGGGCCTGACAATCAGCCCCAGCATTTT	CASSIPRGPDNQPQHF
TRBJ1-2	.	TRBV5-6	.	TGTGCCAGCAGCTTTACAGGGACCGCTGGCTACACCTTC	CASSFTGTAGYTF
TRBJ1-1	TRBD1	TRBV4-1	.	TGCGCCAGCAGCCGCGGGACAGGGCGCACCGGGAACACTGAAGCTTTCTTT	CASSRGTGRTGNTEAFF
TRBJ2-5	.	TRBV18	.	TGTGCCAGCTCACCAGGAGGAGCAGGGGATGTGGAGACCCAGTACTTC	CASSPGGAGDVETQYF
TRBJ2-7	.	TRBV9	once	TGTGCCAGCAGCCCTAGACCTGCCTCCTACGAGCAGTACTTC	CASSPRPASYEQYF
TRBJ2-4	TRBD1	TRBV11-2	.	TGTGCCAGCAGCTTAATGGCAGGGGGCTGGGCCAAAAACATTCAGTACTTC	CASSLMAGGWAKNIQYF
TRBJ1-1	TRBD1	TRBV19	.	TGTGCCAGTAGTCCCGACAGGGTGAACACTGAAGCTTTCTTT	CASSPDRVNTEAFF
TRBJ2-2	.	TRBV12-3/TRBV12-4	.	TGTGCCAGCAGGGGGACATACACCGGGGAGCTGTTTTTT	CASRGTYTGELFF
TRBJ2-1	TRBD2	TRBV28	.	TGTGCCAGCAGTTTAGCGGGGGGGATCAATGAGCAGTTCTTC	CASSLAGGINEQFF
TRBJ1-4	.	TRBV7-9	.	TGTGCCAGCAGCCCGGGCGGGGGATCAACTAATGAAAAACTGTTTTTT	CASSPGGGSTNEKLFF
TRBJ1-1	.	TRBV7-6	.	TGTGCCAGCAGCTTAGAGGGGGGGGGCAGGAACACTGAAGCTTTCTTT	CASSLEGGGRNTEAFF